What follows are 2 T cell receptor beta chains derived from one specimen sequenced in a study of blood T cell repertoires in COVID-19. TCRdb's copy holds only in-frame clones and misses some; the assay was immunoSEQ multiplex PCR. The sample carries 220,000 or so clones, 86% recorded once. Sequencing was carried out using peripheral blood. These receptors all come from a woman aged 45-65 years with COVID-19, enrolled during active disease.

In its sample, this clone was seen once. J is TRBJ2-2 and V is TRBV6-5; the D is unclear. Trimming took off 9 bases at V and 1 base at J, with 9 bases between the two ends. The CDR3 runs to 13 residues. Looked up from germline, CDR1 is MNHEY and CDR2 is SVGAGI. The CDR3 DNA is TGTGCCAGTGCGCTTCTGAACACCGGGGAGCTGTTTTTT. This translates into CASALLNTGELFF.

V usage is TRBV19 and J usage is TRBJ2-3; possibly TRBD2 for D (6 bases). The CDR3 covers 14 residues. In germline, CDR1 is LNHDA, CDR2 SQIVND (reference sequence). Deletions cut 5 bases from V and 1 base from J, with 10 bases between. CDR3 residues: CASSDGSRTDTQYF. The CDR3 DNA follows: TGTGCCAGTAGTGACGGGAGCCGCACAGATACGCAGTATTTT.